The rows below give T cell receptor beta chains drawn from one sample of a study of blood T cell repertoires in COVID-19. Profiling relied on immunoSEQ multiplex PCR, and the TCRdb table lists in-frame clones only, not all of them. The sample lists 250,000 to 350,000 clones, approximately 88% occurring once. The sequencing sample was made of peripheral blood. Receptor source: a human donor with COVID-19, enrolled during active disease. The donor label of this sample is uncertain. The CDR3 runs from the conserved cysteine through the conserved F or W. The order of the fields is D gene, clone size, V gene, J gene, CDR3 protein, CDR3 DNA. The D gene is left open where the match is weak. Clone sizes are given selectively: once, few, many, or a class where the clone is expanded.

>TRBD1|.|TRBV5-4|TRBJ2-7
CASSTPKAGQGHEQYF
TGTGCCAGCAGCACCCCTAAAGCGGGACAGGGCCACGAGCAGTACTTC
>TRBD1|once|TRBV27|TRBJ1-5
CASSFGRGPSNQPQHF
TGTGCCAGCAGTTTTGGCAGGGGGCCTTCTAATCAGCCCCAGCATTTT
>.|.|TRBV11-2|TRBJ1-3
CASSRTGSSSGNTIYF
TGTGCCAGCAGCCGAACGGGGTCGAGCTCTGGAAACACCATATATTTT
>TRBD2|.|TRBV29-1|TRBJ2-7
CSGTGGSPDEQYF
TGCAGCGGGACGGGCGGGAGTCCTGACGAGCAGTACTTC
>TRBD1|.|TRBV10-1|TRBJ1-1
CASSRGLSTEAFF
TGCGCCAGCAGCAGGGGGCTCTCCACTGAAGCTTTCTTT
>TRBD1|.|TRBV6-2/TRBV6-3|TRBJ1-1
CASSFPGTVNAEAFF
TGTGCCAGCAGCTTTCCCGGGACAGTAAATGCTGAAGCTTTCTTT
>.|.|TRBV28|TRBJ1-5
CASRYPADNQPQHF
TGTGCCAGCAGATATCCTGCAGACAATCAGCCCCAGCATTTT
>.|few|TRBV10-1|TRBJ1-1
CASSQSVNTEAFF
TGCGCCAGCAGTCAATCAGTGAACACTGAAGCTTTCTTT
>TRBD1|.|TRBV12-5|TRBJ1-1
CASGLVRQGTRGDTEAFF
TGTGCTAGTGGTTTGGTACGACAGGGGACCCGAGGGGACACTGAAGCTTTCTTT
>.|.|TRBV5-1|TRBJ1-3
CASSFLGAGNTIYF
TGCGCCAGCAGCTTTCTAGGGGCTGGAAACACCATATATTTT
>TRBD2|.|TRBV7-9|TRBJ2-1
CASSLGYQQAEREIGEQFF
TGTGCCAGCAGCTTAGGGTACCAACAAGCGGAGCGGGAGATCGGTGAGCAGTTCTTC
>TRBD2|.|TRBV20-1|TRBJ2-3
CSASRTRVDADTQYF
TGCAGTGCTAGTAGGACTAGGGTTGACGCAGATACGCAGTATTTT
>.|.|TRBV18|TRBJ1-5
CASSPRGGVPQHF
TGTGCCAGCTCACCCAGGGGTGGCGTGCCCCAGCATTTT
>.|.|TRBV9|TRBJ2-5
CASSPYPLATQYF
TGTGCCAGCAGCCCCTACCCCCTAGCGACCCAGTACTTC
>TRBD1|.|TRBV19|TRBJ2-2
CASTPGTGGDTGELFF
TGTGCCAGTACTCCCGGGACAGGAGGGGACACCGGGGAGCTGTTTTTT
>.|.|TRBV7-9|TRBJ1-1
CASSLRLDGTEAFF
TGTGCCAGCAGCTTAAGACTTGATGGCACTGAAGCTTTCTTT
>TRBD2|.|TRBV3-1/TRBV3-2|TRBJ2-3
CASSHRTPGGTQYF
TGTGCCAGCAGCCACAGGACCCCGGGGGGTACGCAGTATTTT
>TRBD1|.|TRBV30|TRBJ2-7
CAWSAETGGYDEQYF
TGTGCCTGGAGTGCCGAGACAGGGGGCTACGACGAGCAGTACTTC
>TRBD1|.|TRBV6-5|TRBJ1-1
CAIRQGMNTEAFF
TGTGCCATCCGACAGGGGATGAACACTGAAGCTTTCTTT
>.|.|TRBV7-6|TRBJ1-3
CASSLGSAEGATGNTIYF
TGTGCCAGCAGCTTAGGGTCTGCGGAGGGAGCGACTGGAAACACCATATATTTT
>.|.|TRBV5-5|TRBJ2-5
CASSLALAQETQYF
TGTGCCAGCAGCTTGGCTCTAGCCCAAGAGACCCAGTACTTC
>TRBD1|.|TRBV2|TRBJ1-4
CASSPWDRELEKLFF
TGTGCCAGCAGCCCCTGGGACAGGGAGTTGGAAAAACTGTTTTTT
>TRBD2|.|TRBV5-4|TRBJ2-5
CASSLGLAGEETQYF
TGTGCCAGCAGCTTGGGGCTAGCGGGAGAAGAGACCCAGTACTTC
>TRBD2|many|TRBV28|TRBJ2-7
CASNRLAGDLRSSYEQYF
TGTGCCAGCAATAGACTAGCGGGAGACCTTAGGAGCTCCTACGAGCAGTACTTC
>.|.|TRBV11-2|TRBJ2-1
CASSPRGTQYNEQFF
TGTGCCAGCAGCCCTAGGGGGACCCAGTACAATGAGCAGTTCTTC
>.|.|TRBV5-6|TRBJ2-7
CASSPGRPSRSNEQYF
TGTGCCAGCAGTCCTGGCCGTCCTAGCAGGAGTAACGAGCAGTACTTC
>.|.|TRBV29-1|TRBJ2-1
CSVDEAGYNEQFF
TGCAGCGTTGACGAAGCAGGGTACAATGAGCAGTTCTTC
>TRBD2|.|TRBV5-1|TRBJ2-7
CASRRGTSSYYEQYF
TGCGCCAGCAGACGGGGGACTAGCTCCTACTACGAGCAGTACTTC
>.|once|TRBV5-6|TRBJ1-2
CASSLSPQGASGYTF
TGTGCCAGCAGCTTGAGTCCGCAGGGCGCTAGTGGCTACACCTTC
>.|.|TRBV27|TRBJ1-6
CASSLSSPGNVLSSPLHF
TGTGCCAGCAGTTTATCTTCGCCAGGGAACGTTCTAAGTTCACCCCTCCACTTT
>.|few|TRBV11-1|TRBJ2-3
CASSFFAGRGTDTQYF
TGTGCCAGCAGCTTTTTCGCGGGGAGAGGCACAGATACGCAGTATTTT
>.|.|TRBV5-8|TRBJ2-7
CASSLVAVYEQYF
TGTGCCAGCAGCTTGGTAGCGGTGTACGAGCAGTACTTC
>.|.|TRBV5-4|TRBJ2-5
CASSFPHDGIETQYF
TGTGCCAGCAGCTTCCCCCATGACGGGATAGAGACCCAGTACTTC